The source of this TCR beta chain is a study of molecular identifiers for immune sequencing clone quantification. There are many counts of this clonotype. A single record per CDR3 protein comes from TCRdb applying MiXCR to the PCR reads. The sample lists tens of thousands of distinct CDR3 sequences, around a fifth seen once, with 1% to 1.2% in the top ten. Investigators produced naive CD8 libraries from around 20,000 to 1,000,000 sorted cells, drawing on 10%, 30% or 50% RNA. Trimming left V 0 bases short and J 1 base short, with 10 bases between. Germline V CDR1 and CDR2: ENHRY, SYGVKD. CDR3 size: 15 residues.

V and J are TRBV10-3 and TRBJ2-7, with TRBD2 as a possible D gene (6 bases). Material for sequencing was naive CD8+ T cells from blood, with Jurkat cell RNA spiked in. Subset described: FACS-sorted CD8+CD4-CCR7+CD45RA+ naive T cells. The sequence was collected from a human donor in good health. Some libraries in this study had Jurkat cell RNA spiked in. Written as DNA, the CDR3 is TGTGCCATCAGTGAGTCGCGGGATTCATCCTACGAGCAGTACTTC. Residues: CAISESRDSSYEQYF.